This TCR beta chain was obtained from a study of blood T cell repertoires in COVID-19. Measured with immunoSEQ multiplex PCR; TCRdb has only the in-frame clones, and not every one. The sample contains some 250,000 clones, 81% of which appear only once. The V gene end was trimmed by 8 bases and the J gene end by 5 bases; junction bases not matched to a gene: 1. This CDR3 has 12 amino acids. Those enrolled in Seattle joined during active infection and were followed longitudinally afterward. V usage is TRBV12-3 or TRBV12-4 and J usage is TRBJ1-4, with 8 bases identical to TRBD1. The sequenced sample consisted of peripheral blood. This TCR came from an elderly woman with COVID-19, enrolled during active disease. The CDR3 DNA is TGTGCCAGCCGGACAGGGAATGAAAAACTGTTTTTT. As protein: CASRTGNEKLFF.